Following are 19 T cell receptor beta chains from one sample sequenced in a study of T cell repertoires in cytomegalovirus infection. TCRdb re-called the reads with MiXCR, one entry per CDR3 protein. Of 160,000 or so distinct CDR3 sequences listed, 20% to 30% are singletons. Specimen: PBMCs. The receptors here all came from a human donor in good health (CMV status not recorded). Some clones in this sample may be carry-over from other donors' samples.

This clonotype was detected a few times. V is TRBV20-1 and J is TRBJ2-5; D is possibly TRBD2 (5 bases). The CDR3 has 15 residues. Deletions cut 0 bases from V and 4 bases from J, with 15 bases between. From germline, CDR1 is DFQATT and CDR2 SNEGSKA (reference sequence). This CDR3 is CSARDYLGSGETQYF. The CDR3 bases are TGCAGTGCTAGAGATTATCTGGGGAGCGGAGAGACCCAGTACTTC.

This clonotype was observed a single time. The chain employs TRBV28 and TRBJ2-3; maybe TRBD2 (6 bases). Germline CDR1 is MDHEN and CDR2 is SYDVKM. The CDR3 spans 15 residues. Trimming cost V 3 bases and J 2 bases, with 12 bases left between them. In DNA form, the CDR3 reads TGTGCCAGCAGTTTTCCGCGGGGCACCACAGATACGCAGTATTTT. This sequence encodes CASSFPRGTTDTQYF.

This clonotype has at least ten counts. Written as DNA, the CDR3 is TGTGCCAGCAGCTCGACCAGGGTAGAGGTGAATGGCTACACCTTC. This encodes CASSSTRVEVNGYTF. This rearrangement joins TRBV7-2 to TRBJ1-2; possibly TRBD1 for D (5 bases). The CDR3 length is 15 residues. V gave up 4 bases and J gave up 6 bases, with 18 bases separating them. Germline assignment: CDR1 SGHTA and CDR2 FQGNSA.

This chain links TRBV29-1 with TRBJ2-1; no clear D. This CDR3 region has 13 residues. Germline V gene lookup returns CDR1 SQVTM and CDR2 ANQGSEA. The germline V and J ends were trimmed by 4 bases and 6 bases, with 13 bases remaining between them. CDR3 loop: CSVGREVGNEQFF. Written as DNA, the CDR3 is TGCAGCGTTGGAAGAGAAGTGGGCAATGAGCAGTTCTTC.

The rearrangement joins TRBV5-5 to TRBJ2-6; weak D call: TRBD2 (5 bases). Trimming removed 4 bases from V and 0 bases from J, with 8 bases in between. CDR1 is SGHKS and CDR2 is YYEKEE in the germline V gene (reference sequence). CDR3 length: 15 amino acids. The CDR3 protein is CASSPGFSGANVLTF. CDR3 nucleotide sequence: TGTGCCAGCAGCCCGGGGTTCTCTGGGGCCAACGTCCTGACTTTC.

The chain combines TRBV29-1 with TRBJ2-1, with 7 positions matching TRBD2. There are 13 residues in the CDR3. The ends lost 5 bases at V and 8 bases at J; junction bases unmatched: 9. CDR1 is SQVTM and CDR2 is ANQGSEA in the germline V gene. The CDR3 nucleotides read TGCAGCGTTAGGCTAGCGGATGGGGATGAGCAGTTCTTC. Its protein is CSVRLADGDEQFF.

Only a few counts were recorded for this clonotype. The chain uses TRBV6-5 and TRBJ1-1; TRBD1 agrees at 9 bases. The V gene end was trimmed by 6 bases and the J gene end by 7 bases; junction bases not matched to a gene: 9. The CDR3 is made up of 14 amino acids. Germline values: CDR1 MNHEY, CDR2 SVGAGI. Here the CDR3 reads CASRAGTGRYEAFF. As DNA, the CDR3 is TGTGCCAGCAGGGCCGGGACAGGGCGCTATGAAGCTTTCTTT.

The chain is built from TRBV12-3 or TRBV12-4 and TRBJ2-2; D ambiguous. This CDR3 is built from 14 residues. V dropped 6 bases and J dropped 3 bases, with 11 bases sitting between them. CDR3 DNA: TGTGCCAGCAGATCCGGGCTACACACCGGGGAGCTGTTTTTT. Its protein product is CASRSGLHTGELFF.

The sample holds many counts of this clonotype. The chain is built from TRBV28 and TRBJ1-5, with 7 bases lining up with TRBD1. Germline CDR1 MDHEN, CDR2 SYDVKM. This CDR3 comprises 19 residues. The trim removed 2 bases at V and 1 base at J, leaving 14 bases unmatched. The DNA for the CDR3 is TGTGCCAGCAGTTTACGCGGGGACAGCGCGAGATGGAGCAATCAGCCCCAGCATTTT. As protein: CASSLRGDSARWSNQPQHF.

This clonotype showed up just a few times. This chain links TRBV7-6 with TRBJ2-1; 8 bases match TRBD1. Trimming removed 1 base from V and 6 bases from J; junction bases left unmatched: 2. This CDR3 has 14 amino acids. Per the germline V gene, CDR1 is SGHVS and CDR2 is FNYEAQ. DNA for the CDR3: TGTGCCAGCAGCTTAGATACAGGGGGCAATGAGCAGTTCTTC. It is translated as CASSLDTGGNEQFF.

The chain employs TRBV20-1 and TRBJ1-4; D is uncertain. V shed 4 bases and J shed 7 bases, with 13 bases lying between them. Germline loops: CDR1 DFQATT, CDR2 SNEGSKA (reference sequence). The length of the CDR3 is 13 residues. The CDR3 DNA is TGCAGTGCTAACGGGCCCAAGAGTGAAAAACTGTTTTTT. It codes for CSANGPKSEKLFF.

The chain combines TRBV12-3 or TRBV12-4 with TRBJ1-1; D gene uncertain. The V end was cut by 6 bases, the J end by 1 base, with 15 bases between. The CDR3 has 15 amino acids. CDR3: CASSLALGPNTEAFF. CDR3 bases: TGTGCCAGCAGCCTTGCACTCGGGCCGAACACTGAAGCTTTCTTT.

The table lists this clonotype with a few counts. The V call is TRBV7-9, the J call TRBJ2-5, with D unresolved. The CDR3 extends over 12 amino acids. V was clipped by 4 bases and J by 2 bases, with 5 bases between them. Germline V gives CDR1 SEHNR, CDR2 FQNEAQ (reference sequence). The CDR3 nucleotides are TGTGCCAGCAGCTCTTGGCAAGAGACCCAGTACTTC. Its translation is CASSSWQETQYF.

This clonotype came up a few times. The J gene is TRBJ2-7, the V gene TRBV6-5; a weak D match, TRBD1 (5 bases). The CDR3 length is 14 residues. The germline V gene has CDR1 MNHEY and CDR2 SVGAGI. Trimming shortened V by 4 bases and J by 3 bases, and 13 bases separated the two germline ends. CDR3 sequence: CASSSRQMGYEQYF. In nucleotides, the CDR3 is TGTGCCAGCAGTTCCCGACAGATGGGCTACGAGCAGTACTTC.

V gene TRBV20-1 combines with J gene TRBJ2-5; D is ambiguous. Per the germline V gene, CDR1 is DFQATT and CDR2 is SNEGSKA (reference sequence). CDR3 length: 11 residues. The germline V and J ends were trimmed by 4 bases and 1 base, with 4 bases remaining between them. The CDR3 region is CSANLQETQYF. In DNA, the CDR3 is TGCAGTGCTAACCTCCAAGAGACCCAGTACTTC.

This clonotype was picked up a small number of times. This chain connects TRBV28 to TRBJ2-1, with 14 positions matching TRBD2. Germline CDR1 MDHEN, CDR2 SYDVKM. The CDR3 loop spans 15 amino acids. V lost 6 bases and J lost 9; bases outside the gene matches: 7. CDR3 bases: TGTGCCAGCAGGCGAGGACTAGCGGGGGGAGGTGAGCAGTTCTTC. Its protein is CASRRGLAGGGEQFF.

V gene TRBV5-1 combines with J gene TRBJ2-1; D unclear. V lost 4 bases, J lost 2 bases, and 13 bases lay in between. Germline-derived CDR1 and CDR2 are SGHRS and YFSETQ. The length of the CDR3 is 15 residues. In nucleotides, the CDR3 is TGCGCCAGCAGCCCCGGCATGGTCCCCTACAATGAGCAGTTCTTC. Translating it yields CASSPGMVPYNEQFF.

This chain joins TRBV4-3 and TRBJ2-3; D not resolved. CDR3 length equals 15 residues. V lost 0 bases and J lost 3, with 10 bases in between. The germline V gene encodes CDR1 LGHNA and CDR2 YSLEER. The CDR3 loop is CASSQDGPGTDTQYF. Here the CDR3 DNA reads TGCGCCAGCAGCCAAGATGGACCGGGTACAGATACGCAGTATTTT.

Ten or more counts support this clonotype. The chain couples TRBV7-2 to TRBJ1-2; maybe TRBD1 (5 bases). The germline V and J ends were trimmed by 5 bases and 0 bases, with 16 bases remaining between them. The CDR3 spans 16 residues. The V gene's germline CDR1 is SGHTA and CDR2 FQGNSA. CDR3 bases: TGTGCCAGCAGCCCCGTGGGGGGGTTATCTAACTATGGCTACACCTTC. Its protein product is CASSPVGGLSNYGYTF. The complete variable domain, with remaining parts taken from reference TRBV7-2 and TRBJ1-2, reads GAGVSQSPSNKVTEKGKDVELRCDPISGHTALYWYRQSLGQGLEFLIYFQGNSAPDKSGLPSDRFSAERTGGSVSTLTIQRTQQEDSAVYLCASSPVGGLSNYGYTFGSGTRLTVV.